These 2 T cell receptor beta chains were all obtained from the same sample, sequenced in a study of control samples from healthy donors and cancer patients. Data came from immunoSEQ multiplex PCR; TCRdb stores just in-frame clones and leaves some out. The profile shows 100,000 to 150,000 clones, about nine tenths of them singletons. The specimen sequenced was blood. These receptors all come from a woman aged 45-60 years in good health.

In this sample, this clone turned up once. This chain links TRBV27 with TRBJ1-2; D uncertain. The CDR3 has 15 amino acids. Trimming pared 3 bases from V and 8 bases from J, leaving 19 bases between. Germline V gives CDR1 MNHEY, CDR2 SMNVEV (reference sequence). The CDR3 nucleotides are TGTGCCAGCAGTTTGACGCCGACGAACGCATGGGGCTACACCTTC. This codes for CASSLTPTNAWGYTF.

The chain joins TRBV6-5 to TRBJ1-2; the match to TRBD1 covers 10 bases. The length of the CDR3 is 15 residues. With V trimmed by 2 bases and J by 7 bases, 7 bases remained unmatched. Germline CDR1 is MNHEY and CDR2 is SVGAGI. The CDR3 DNA sequence: TGTGCCAGCAGTTACCAGGGCGGGACAGGGGCTGGCTACACCTTC. It codes for CASSYQGGTGAGYTF.